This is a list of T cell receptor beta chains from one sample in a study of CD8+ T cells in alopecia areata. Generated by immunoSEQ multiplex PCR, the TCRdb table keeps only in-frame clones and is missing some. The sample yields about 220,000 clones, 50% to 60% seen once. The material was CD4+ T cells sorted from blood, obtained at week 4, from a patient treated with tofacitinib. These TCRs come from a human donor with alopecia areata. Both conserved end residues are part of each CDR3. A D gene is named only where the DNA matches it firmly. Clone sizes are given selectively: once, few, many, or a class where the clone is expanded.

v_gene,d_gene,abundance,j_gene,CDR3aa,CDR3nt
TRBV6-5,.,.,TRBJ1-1,CASSFDSEAFF,TGTGCCAGCAGTTTCGACAGTGAAGCTTTCTTT
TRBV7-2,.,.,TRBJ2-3,CASSPSKVTDTQYF,TGTGCCAGCAGTCCTTCGAAGGTCACAGATACGCAGTATTTT
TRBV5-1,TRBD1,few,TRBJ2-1,CASSLDSGQRSNEQFF,TGCGCCAGCAGCTTGGATTCGGGACAGAGATCCAATGAGCAGTTCTTC
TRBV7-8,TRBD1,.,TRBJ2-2,CASSGLGTANTGELFF,TGTGCCAGCAGCGGGCTGGGGACAGCGAACACCGGGGAGCTGTTTTTT
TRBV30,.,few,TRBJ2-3,CAWAHSTDTQYF,TGTGCCTGGGCCCACTCCACAGATACGCAGTATTTT
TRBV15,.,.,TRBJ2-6,CATSITSGANVLTF,TGTGCCACCAGCATAACTTCTGGGGCCAACGTCCTGACTTTC
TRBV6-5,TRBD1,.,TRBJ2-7,CASSRGTGRGEQYF,TGTGCCAGCAGTCGGGGGACAGGGCGAGGCGAGCAGTACTTC
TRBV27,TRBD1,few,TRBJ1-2,CASSLTGQDLTYGYTF,TGTGCCAGCAGTTTAACGGGACAGGATCTTACCTATGGCTACACCTTC
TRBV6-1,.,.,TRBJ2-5,CASSGWTPRETQYF,TGTGCCAGCAGTGGATGGACGCCGAGAGAGACCCAGTACTTC
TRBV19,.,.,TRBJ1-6,CASSGARGPSSYNSPLHF,TGTGCCAGTAGTGGAGCGCGGGGCCCGAGCTCCTATAATTCACCCCTCCACTTT
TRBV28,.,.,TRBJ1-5,CASSLTNQPQHF,TGTGCCAGCAGTTTAACGAATCAGCCCCAGCATTTT
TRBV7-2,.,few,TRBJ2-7,CASSLEATYEQYF,TGTGCCAGCAGCTTAGAGGCCACCTACGAGCAGTACTTC
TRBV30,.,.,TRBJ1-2,CAWSVIPQGGYTF,TGTGCCTGGAGTGTAATTCCACAAGGAGGCTACACCTTC
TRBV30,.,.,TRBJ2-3,CAWSVRISTDTQYF,TGTGCCTGGAGTGTACGAATTAGCACAGATACGCAGTATTTT
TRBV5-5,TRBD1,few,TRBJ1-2,CASSLFRTGGSYGYTF,TGTGCCAGCAGCTTGTTTCGGACAGGGGGCTCCTATGGCTACACCTTC
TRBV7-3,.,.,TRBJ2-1,CASSLGGLGNEQFF,TGTGCCAGCAGCTTAGGGGGGCTCGGCAATGAGCAGTTCTTC
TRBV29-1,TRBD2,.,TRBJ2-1,CSAPGLAGLYNEQFF,TGCAGCGCCCCGGGACTAGCGGGGCTATACAATGAGCAGTTCTTC
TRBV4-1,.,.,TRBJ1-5,CASSQERSNQPQHF,TGCGCCAGCAGCCAAGAACGGTCCAATCAGCCCCAGCATTTT
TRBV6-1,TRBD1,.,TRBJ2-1,CASSLQQGEQFF,TGTGCCAGCAGTTTACAACAGGGGGAGCAGTTCTTC
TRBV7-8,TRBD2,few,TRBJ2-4,CASSRLADLAKNIQYF,TGTGCCAGCAGTAGACTAGCGGATCTAGCCAAAAACATTCAGTACTTC
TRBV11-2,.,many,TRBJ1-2,CASSLGQGNGYTF,TGTGCCAGCAGCTTAGGCCAGGGAAATGGCTACACCTTC
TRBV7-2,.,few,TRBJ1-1,CASSLDRLQWAFF,TGTGCCAGCAGCTTAGACAGGTTGCAGTGGGCTTTCTTT
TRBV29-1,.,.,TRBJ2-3,CSAEDLVGDTQYF,TGCAGCGCTGAGGACCTTGTGGGCGATACGCAGTATTTT
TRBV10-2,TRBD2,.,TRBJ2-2,CASFPRGDTGELFF,TGCGCCAGCTTCCCGCGGGGGGACACCGGGGAGCTGTTTTTT
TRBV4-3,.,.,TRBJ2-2,CASSLDRGELFF,TGCGCCAGCAGCCTCGACCGGGGGGAGCTGTTTTTT
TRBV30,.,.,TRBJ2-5,CAWSRAGQETQYF,TGTGCCTGGAGTCGGGCAGGTCAAGAGACCCAGTACTTC
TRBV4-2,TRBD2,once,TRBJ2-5,CASSQVGGAGETQYF,TGTGCCAGCAGCCAAGTCGGGGGGGCTGGGGAGACCCAGTACTTC